These T cell receptor beta chains were read from a single sample in a study of blood T cell repertoires in COVID-19. Assay: immunoSEQ multiplex PCR; the TCRdb copy retains only in-frame clones and omits some. The data show 230,000 or so clones, around 83% seen once. The sample was peripheral blood. The receptors were sampled from a man in his forties or fifties with active or convalescent COVID-19. CDR3s leave out the opening cysteine and the closing phenylalanine or tryptophan. Clone size is stated in some rows and not others, as once, few, many or a class when expanded.

V gene: TRBV2
J gene: TRBJ1-1
clone size: -
CDR3 protein: ASSESPGAEAF

V gene: TRBV6-2/TRBV6-3
J gene: TRBJ1-1
clone size: -
CDR3 protein: ASSYEAGLTEAF

V gene: TRBV6-4
J gene: TRBJ1-4
clone size: -
CDR3 protein: ASSRQGGTNEKLF

V gene: TRBV6-2/TRBV6-3
J gene: TRBJ2-7
clone size: -
CDR3 protein: ASSRPKRRQGPNYEQY

V gene: TRBV18
J gene: TRBJ1-5
clone size: -
CDR3 protein: ASSPQGQSNQPQH

V gene: TRBV3-1/TRBV3-2
J gene: TRBJ1-6
clone size: -
CDR3 protein: ASSQGQNNSPLH

V gene: TRBV9
J gene: TRBJ1-2
clone size: -
CDR3 protein: ASSLGPGVDGYT

V gene: TRBV29-1
J gene: TRBJ1-3
clone size: few
CDR3 protein: SARQVDTIY

V gene: TRBV4-3
J gene: TRBJ2-3
clone size: -
CDR3 protein: ASSQEEGTDTQY

V gene: TRBV2
J gene: TRBJ1-2
clone size: once
CDR3 protein: ASSDGVNYGYT

V gene: TRBV7-9
J gene: TRBJ1-5
clone size: once
CDR3 protein: ASSLGTGGWDQPQH

V gene: TRBV21-1
J gene: TRBJ2-7
clone size: -
CDR3 protein: ASSTTEQY

V gene: TRBV18
J gene: TRBJ1-2
clone size: -
CDR3 protein: ASSPRGDGYT

V gene: TRBV4-2
J gene: TRBJ2-7
clone size: -
CDR3 protein: ASSQDGNGGAYEQY

V gene: TRBV19
J gene: TRBJ2-7
clone size: -
CDR3 protein: ASSPSDSSSYEQY

V gene: TRBV5-6
J gene: TRBJ2-1
clone size: -
CDR3 protein: ASSLLGSVSSYNEQF

V gene: TRBV24-1
J gene: TRBJ2-2
clone size: -
CDR3 protein: ATSDPDRVPGELF

V gene: TRBV29-1
J gene: TRBJ1-1
clone size: -
CDR3 protein: SVEKTGGTEAF

V gene: TRBV6-4
J gene: TRBJ1-6
clone size: once
CDR3 protein: ASSNSDRNSPLH

V gene: TRBV2
J gene: TRBJ1-1
clone size: -
CDR3 protein: ASRSRAQGNTEAF

V gene: TRBV5-1
J gene: TRBJ2-7
clone size: -
CDR3 protein: ASRSEYEQY

V gene: TRBV7-3
J gene: TRBJ1-4
clone size: -
CDR3 protein: ASSLGPNEKLF

V gene: TRBV10-2
J gene: TRBJ2-3
clone size: -
CDR3 protein: ASRTSGSPDTQY

V gene: TRBV11-3
J gene: TRBJ2-7
clone size: once
CDR3 protein: ASSRGTGVEQY

V gene: TRBV5-6
J gene: TRBJ1-1
clone size: -
CDR3 protein: ASSFDRDTEAF

V gene: TRBV10-3
J gene: TRBJ1-2
clone size: -
CDR3 protein: AIGGDRGDGYT

V gene: TRBV7-9
J gene: TRBJ2-1
clone size: -
CDR3 protein: ASSSLGQRGRLEQF

V gene: TRBV11-2
J gene: TRBJ2-7
clone size: -
CDR3 protein: ASSSNSGYEQY

V gene: TRBV2
J gene: TRBJ1-4
clone size: -
CDR3 protein: ASSGVGEKLF

V gene: TRBV25-1
J gene: TRBJ1-3
clone size: -
CDR3 protein: ASRQQGTGNTIY

V gene: TRBV19
J gene: TRBJ1-1
clone size: -
CDR3 protein: ASSKAGVGGWNTEAF

V gene: TRBV5-1
J gene: TRBJ1-2
clone size: -
CDR3 protein: ASSLDGGGYT

V gene: TRBV29-1
J gene: TRBJ1-1
clone size: -
CDR3 protein: SVEDPILGTGGEAF

V gene: TRBV29-1
J gene: TRBJ1-1
clone size: few
CDR3 protein: SGYRGSSLNTEAF

V gene: TRBV10-2
J gene: TRBJ2-1
clone size: -
CDR3 protein: ASKEGTSGSDEQF

V gene: TRBV28
J gene: TRBJ1-2
clone size: -
CDR3 protein: ASSLVPRHLNGYT

V gene: TRBV5-1
J gene: TRBJ2-2
clone size: -
CDR3 protein: ASSLVFGAGGGDTGELF

V gene: TRBV6-5
J gene: TRBJ1-1
clone size: -
CDR3 protein: ASSYLNQGGTEAF

V gene: TRBV15
J gene: TRBJ1-1
clone size: -
CDR3 protein: ATAVDGGRTEAF

V gene: TRBV7-3
J gene: TRBJ2-7
clone size: -
CDR3 protein: ASSLLAGSYEQY